A single sample is the source of the 20 T cell receptor beta chains below, sequenced in a study of cytomegalovirus exposure and HLA in healthy donors. Amplification used 60 Vbeta primers and 13 Jbeta primers. Sequenced by immunoSEQ multiplex PCR; TCRdb stores in-frame clones only, minus some. The table shows 150,000 to 200,000 clones, with about 80% occurring only once. The sequenced sample consisted of PBMCs. The receptors derive from a man younger than 35 in good health and CMV-seropositive.

There are a few counts of this clone. V and J are TRBV5-1 and TRBJ1-2; the D gene is possibly TRBD1 (6 bases). CDR1 is SGHRS and CDR2 is YFSETQ in the germline V gene. The CDR3 consists of 17 residues. Trimming left V 4 bases short and J 0 bases short, with 19 bases between. CDR3 DNA sequence: TGCGCCAGCAGCCAAATTAATAAGGACAGCGCTAACTATGGCTACACCTTC. This translates into CASSQINKDSANYGYTF.

The CDR3 DNA is TGTGCCAGCAGCTTAACGAAGGGACAGCTAACCGGGGAGCTGTTTTTT. Translating gives CASSLTKGQLTGELFF. The chain has TRBV7-3 and TRBJ2-2, with 7 bases fitting TRBD1. In germline, CDR1 is SGHTA, CDR2 FQGTGA. The trim removed 0 bases at V and 5 bases at J, leaving 6 bases unmatched. The CDR3 consists of 16 residues.

The chain recombines TRBV19 with TRBJ1-5; D unclear. V shed 6 bases and J shed 5 bases, with 20 bases lying between them. Per germline, CDR1 LNHDA and CDR2 SQIVND (reference sequence). The CDR3 runs 16 residues. The DNA of the CDR3 is TGTGCCAGTAGAGGACTGAGATCAGCCCCCCATCAGCCCCAGCATTTT. It is translated as CASRGLRSAPHQPQHF.

This clone has just a few counts. The V gene is TRBV28, the J gene TRBJ1-3, with D possibly matching TRBD1 (5 bases). The V gene's germline CDR1 is MDHEN and CDR2 SYDVKM. This CDR3 contains 15 residues. V was shortened by 1 base and J by 2 bases, with 9 bases between the two germline ends. CDR3 protein: CASSLSRVPGNTIYF. Written as DNA, the CDR3 is TGTGCCAGCAGTTTATCCAGGGTTCCTGGAAACACCATATATTTT.

CDR3 DNA: TGTGCCTGGAACAGCGGGCTGTTCAATGAGCAGTTCTTC. This translates into CAWNSGLFNEQFF. The chain carries TRBV30 and TRBJ2-1; TRBD2 is a possible D gene (6 bases). CDR3 length: 13 amino acids. Germline V gene sequence: CDR1 GTSNPN, CDR2 SVGIG (reference sequence). Trimming removed 4 bases at V and 6 bases at J, with 13 bases between. Complete variable domain (other parts from reference TRBV30 and TRBJ2-1): SQTIHQWPATLVQPVGSPLSLECTVEGTSNPNLYWYRQAAGRGLQLLFYSVGIGQISSEVPQNLSASRPQDRQFILSSKKLLLSDSGFYLCAWNSGLFNEQFFGPGTRLTVL.

The genes are TRBV5-1 and TRBJ2-7; TRBD1 matches at 9 bases. In germline, CDR1 is SGHRS, CDR2 YFSETQ. The trim removed 5 bases at V and 2 bases at J, leaving 5 bases unmatched. This CDR3 contains 14 residues. The DNA for the CDR3 is TGCGCCAGCAGAACCGGGACAGGGCCCTACGAGCAGTACTTC. Amino acids: CASRTGTGPYEQYF.

The rearrangement uses TRBV11-2 and TRBJ2-1; the D gene is possibly TRBD2 (6 bases). Trimming shortened V by 2 bases and J by 6 bases, and 14 bases separated the two germline ends. Germline-derived CDR1 and CDR2 are SGHAT and FQNNGV. This CDR3 contains 15 residues. CDR3 in amino acids: CASSLFRGLGNEQFF. The CDR3, as DNA: TGTGCCAGCAGCTTATTTCGGGGGTTGGGCAATGAGCAGTTCTTC.

V gene TRBV5-1 combines with J gene TRBJ1-4, with 7 bases lining up with TRBD1. Per germline, CDR1 SGHRS and CDR2 YFSETQ. J gave up 0 bases and V 4 bases, and 15 bases lay outside the gene matches. The CDR3 consists of 19 residues. CDR3 protein: CASSQSSTPGQPTNEKLFF. CDR3 in DNA: TGCGCCAGCAGCCAGAGCTCAACTCCGGGACAGCCAACTAATGAAAAACTGTTTTTT.

The chain carries TRBV11-2 and TRBJ1-1, with D possibly matching TRBD1 (5 bases). The germline gives CDR1 SGHAT, CDR2 FQNNGV. The CDR3 has 17 amino acids. The V and J ends lost 5 bases and 4 bases respectively, with 23 bases between them. The CDR3 bases are TGTGCCAGCAGCCCGGCGATTCCGGGGCGCGGGGGCACTGAAGCTTTCTTT. Its translation: CASSPAIPGRGGTEAFF.

The chain couples TRBV6-1 to TRBJ1-5, with D unclear. Trimming stripped 0 bases from V and 2 bases from J, with 5 bases between. This CDR3 has 14 amino acids. Per germline, CDR1 MNHNS and CDR2 SASEGT. CDR3 region: CASSEATGNQPQHF. In nucleotides, the CDR3 is TGTGCCAGCAGTGAAGCGACTGGCAATCAGCCCCAGCATTTT.

The sample holds a few counts of this clone. The chain combines TRBV11-2 with TRBJ1-4, with 9 nucleotides matching TRBD1. The germline CDR1 and CDR2 sequences are SGHAT and FQNNGV. With 4 bases clipped from V and 8 bases from J, the junction kept 8 bases outside the gene matches. The CDR3 contains 15 residues. The CDR3 region is CASSWGQGLKEKLFF. As DNA, the CDR3 is TGTGCCAGCAGCTGGGGACAGGGTCTGAAAGAAAAACTGTTTTTT.

The chain is built from TRBV5-1 and TRBJ1-4; D gene ambiguous. The CDR3 covers 13 residues. Germline CDR1 is SGHRS and CDR2 is YFSETQ. V was trimmed by 7 bases and J by 8 bases, leaving 15 bases between them. The CDR3 DNA reads as TGCGCCAGCGCCAATCAGGCGGGCGAAAAACTGTTTTTT. It is translated as CASANQAGEKLFF.

With regard to this clone: Other nucleotide sequences in the sample specify the same CDR3. The chain is built from TRBV11-2 and TRBJ1-2; D unclear. From germline, CDR1 is SGHAT and CDR2 FQNNGV. The CDR3 has 19 amino acids. Trimming removed 4 bases at V and 0 bases at J, with 24 bases between. The CDR3 protein is CASSSPHRQTPRTNYGYTF. CDR3 DNA sequence: TGTGCCAGCAGCTCCCCTCACCGGCAGACCCCTAGGACTAACTATGGCTACACCTTC.

A word on this clone: At one boundary the junction diverges from the germline segment, which might be a read error. Other DNA sequences in this specimen translate into the identical CDR3. The chain links TRBV5-1 to TRBJ2-7; 9 nucleotides line up with TRBD1. CDR1 is SGHRS and CDR2 is YFSETQ in the germline V gene. The CDR3 extends over 16 amino acids. CDR3 amino acids: CASSLVGTGSSYEQYF. The CDR3 DNA reads TGTGCCAGCAGCTTGGTTGGGACAGGGAGCTCCTACGAGCAGTACTTC.

This clone was seen a single time. As DNA, the CDR3 is TGCGCCAGCAGCCAAGACTCGACAGGGACTGGAAACACCATATATTTT. Its protein is CASSQDSTGTGNTIYF. The chain is built from TRBV4-3 and TRBJ1-3, with 7 positions matching TRBD1. With V trimmed by 0 bases and J by 2 bases, 4 bases remained unmatched. CDR1 is LGHNA, CDR2 YSLEER, per germline. The length of the CDR3 is 16 residues.

In this sample, this clone turned up once. V is TRBV25-1 and J is TRBJ1-1, with D possibly matching TRBD1 (5 bases). V was trimmed by 7 bases and J by 4 bases, leaving 19 bases between them. The CDR3 is made up of 15 amino acids. The germline V gene encodes CDR1 MGHDK and CDR2 SYGVNS. This CDR3 reads CASKGAAQGRTEAFF. The CDR3 DNA reads as TGTGCCAGCAAAGGGGCCGCCCAGGGTCGCACTGAAGCTTTCTTT.

In this sample, this clone turned up once. The chain carries TRBV21-1 and TRBJ2-3; TRBD2, the D gene given by the table, was not confirmed from the DNA. TRBV21-1 corresponds to a pseudogene. The CDR3 spans 18 residues. The CDR3 DNA is TGTGCCAGCAACCAGGCCAGGGGACTAGCGGGAGGGCCCGATACGCAGTATTTT. Translated, it gives CASNQARGLAGGPDTQYF.

CDR3 protein: CASSSIRRAGGYEQYF. The CDR3 bases are TGTGCCAGCAGCTCCATCCGGAGAGCGGGAGGGTACGAGCAGTACTTC. The chain carries TRBV11-2 and TRBJ2-7; 10 bases line up with TRBD2. V shed 4 bases and J 4 bases; nucleotides not matched to a gene: 10. Germline V CDR1 and CDR2: SGHAT, FQNNGV. The CDR3 loop spans 16 amino acids.

This chain links TRBV7-2 with TRBJ1-1; D ambiguous. In germline, CDR1 is SGHTA, CDR2 FQGNSA. This CDR3 has 13 residues. Trimming pared 3 bases from V and 3 bases from J, leaving 8 bases between. CDR3 amino acids: CASSLAEHTEAFF. For the CDR3, the DNA is TGTGCCAGCAGCTTGGCAGAACACACTGAAGCTTTCTTT.

The chain recombines TRBV5-5 with TRBJ1-1, with 7 bases matching TRBD1. Germline values: CDR1 SGHKS, CDR2 YYEKEE (reference sequence). V was pared by 3 bases and J by 3 bases, with 8 bases of the junction left unmatched. This CDR3 region has 15 residues. The CDR3 DNA is TGTGCCAGCAGCTGGGAGCAGGGGGGAGACACTGAAGCTTTCTTT. Encoded protein: CASSWEQGGDTEAFF.